This T cell receptor beta chain was retrieved from a study of siplizumab effects on memory and regulatory T cells. Assays captured 10^5 or so TCR templates per sample. Clones were read by immunoSEQ multiplex PCR, and TCRdb kept only the in-frame ones, dropping some. The data contain fewer than 120,000 clones, roughly 92% of them singletons. Study-level findings and limits: Just a small share of alloreactive clones was traced back to unstimulated subsets. Relative to controls at more than 25%, mappable alloreactive CD4+ clones exhibited a mean Treg-derived proportion of roughly 69% with siplizumab. Memory cells that were CD4+ and unstimulated gave rise to alloreactive sequences, which siplizumab significantly reduced.

CDR1 MNHEY and CDR2 SVGAGI come from the germline V gene. Unmatched junction bases numbered 7, after V lost 5 bases and J lost 6 bases. The CDR3 sequence is 14 residues long. Notes on this clone: Its antigen is undetermined.

The J gene is TRBJ1-5, the V gene TRBV6-5, with TRBD1 identical over 7 bases. The receptor was isolated from a human donor in good health. Material for sequencing was CD4+ T cells sorted from blood. The CDR3 DNA is TGTGCCAGCAGTCATAGACAGGGCCGTCAGCCCCAGCATTTT. Its translation: CASSHRQGRQPQHF.